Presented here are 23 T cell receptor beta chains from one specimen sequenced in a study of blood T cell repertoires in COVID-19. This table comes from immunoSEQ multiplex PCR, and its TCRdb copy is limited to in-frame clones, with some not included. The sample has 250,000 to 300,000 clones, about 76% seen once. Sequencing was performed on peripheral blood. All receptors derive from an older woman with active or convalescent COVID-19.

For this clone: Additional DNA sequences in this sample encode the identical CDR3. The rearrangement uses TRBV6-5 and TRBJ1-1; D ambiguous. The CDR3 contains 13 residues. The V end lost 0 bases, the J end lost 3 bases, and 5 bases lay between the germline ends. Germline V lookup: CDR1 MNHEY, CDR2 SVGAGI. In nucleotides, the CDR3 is TGTGCCAGCAGTTACTCGCGGGACACTGAAGCTTTCTTT. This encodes CASSYSRDTEAFF.

The CDR3 coding sequence is TGTGCCAGCGCCCAGGGTCTGGGTTCACCCCTCCACTTT. Translating gives CASAQGLGSPLHF. V usage is TRBV9 and J usage is TRBJ1-6; D may be TRBD1 (5 bases). This CDR3 has 13 amino acids. Deletions cut 7 bases from V and 9 bases from J, with 14 bases between. The germline V gene encodes CDR1 SGDLS and CDR2 YYNGEE. Full variable domain (outside the CDR3, taken from reference TRBV9 and TRBJ1-6): DSGVTQTPKHLITATGQRVTLRCSPRSGDLSVYWYQQSLDQGLQFLIQYYNGEERAKGNILERFSAQQFPDLHSELNLSSLELGDSALYFCASAQGLGSPLHFGNGTRLTVT.

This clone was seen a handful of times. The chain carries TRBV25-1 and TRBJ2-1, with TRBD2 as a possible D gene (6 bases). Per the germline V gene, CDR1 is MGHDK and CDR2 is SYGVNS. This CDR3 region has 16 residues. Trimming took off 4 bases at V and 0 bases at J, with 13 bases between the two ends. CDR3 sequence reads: CASSGPGGSSYNEQFF. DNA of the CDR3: TGTGCCAGCAGTGGACCCGGGGGTAGCTCCTACAATGAGCAGTTCTTC.

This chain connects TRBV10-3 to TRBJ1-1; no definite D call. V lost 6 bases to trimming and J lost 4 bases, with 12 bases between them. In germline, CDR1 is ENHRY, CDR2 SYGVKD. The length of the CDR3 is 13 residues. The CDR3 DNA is TGTGCCATCAGCGCTGGTGGGAGCACTGAAGCTTTCTTT. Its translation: CAISAGGSTEAFF.

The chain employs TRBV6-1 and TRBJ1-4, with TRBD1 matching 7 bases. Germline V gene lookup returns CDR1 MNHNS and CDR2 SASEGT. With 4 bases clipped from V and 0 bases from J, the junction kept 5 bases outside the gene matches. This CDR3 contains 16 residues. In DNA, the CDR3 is TGTGCCAGCAGTGGCGGGACAGTCGCAACTAATGAAAAACTGTTTTTT. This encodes CASSGGTVATNEKLFF.

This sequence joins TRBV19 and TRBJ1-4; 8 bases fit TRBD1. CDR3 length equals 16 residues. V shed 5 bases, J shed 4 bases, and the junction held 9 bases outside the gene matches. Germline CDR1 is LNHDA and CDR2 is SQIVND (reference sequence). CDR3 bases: TGTGCCAGTAGTGCACGACAGGGGACTGGTAATGAAAAACTGTTTTTT. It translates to CASSARQGTGNEKLFF.

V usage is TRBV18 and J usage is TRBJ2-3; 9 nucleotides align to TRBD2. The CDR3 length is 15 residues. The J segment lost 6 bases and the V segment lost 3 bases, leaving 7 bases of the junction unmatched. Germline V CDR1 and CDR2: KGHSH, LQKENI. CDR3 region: CASSPALAGADTQYF. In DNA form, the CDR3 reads TGTGCCAGCTCACCTGCCTTAGCGGGGGCGGATACGCAGTATTTT.

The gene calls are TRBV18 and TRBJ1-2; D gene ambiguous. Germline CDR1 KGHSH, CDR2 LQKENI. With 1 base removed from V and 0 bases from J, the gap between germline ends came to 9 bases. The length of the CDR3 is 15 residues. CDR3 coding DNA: TGTGCCAGCTCACCACGGAGGGAAGCTAACTATGGCTACACCTTC. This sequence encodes CASSPRREANYGYTF. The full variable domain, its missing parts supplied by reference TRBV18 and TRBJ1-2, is NAGVMQNPRHLVRRRGQEARLRCSPMKGHSHVYWYRQLPEEGLKFMVYLQKENIIDESGMPKERFSAEFPKEGPSILRIQQVVRGDSAAYFCASSPRREANYGYTFGSGTRLTVV.

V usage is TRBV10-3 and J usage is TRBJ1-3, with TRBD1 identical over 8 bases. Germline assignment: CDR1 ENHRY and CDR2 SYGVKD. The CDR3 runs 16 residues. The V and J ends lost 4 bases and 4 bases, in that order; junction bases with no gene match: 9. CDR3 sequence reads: CAISAPVRGQGNTIYF. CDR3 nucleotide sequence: TGTGCCATCAGTGCCCCAGTCAGGGGGCAAGGAAACACCATATATTTT.

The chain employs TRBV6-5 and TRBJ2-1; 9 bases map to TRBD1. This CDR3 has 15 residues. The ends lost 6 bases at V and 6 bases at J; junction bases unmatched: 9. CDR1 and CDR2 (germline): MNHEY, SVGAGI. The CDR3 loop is CASSADRGVGNEQFF. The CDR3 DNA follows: TGTGCCAGCAGCGCCGACAGGGGGGTAGGCAATGAGCAGTTCTTC.

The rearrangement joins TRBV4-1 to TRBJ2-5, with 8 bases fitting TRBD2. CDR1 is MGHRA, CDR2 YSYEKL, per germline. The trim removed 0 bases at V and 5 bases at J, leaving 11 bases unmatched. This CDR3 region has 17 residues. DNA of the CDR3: TGCGCCAGCAGCCAAGATCCCAAACGGGGGGGCCGGGAGACCCAGTACTTC. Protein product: CASSQDPKRGGRETQYF.

The CDR3 nucleotides are TGTGCCAGCAGCCCCTTCGGAGTGCAGAACACCGGGGAGCTGTTTTTT. Translated: CASSPFGVQNTGELFF. V gene TRBV7-3 combines with J gene TRBJ2-2; D unclear. The V gene's germline CDR1 is SGHTA and CDR2 FQGTGA. The CDR3 length is 16 residues. V was trimmed by 5 bases and J by 1 base, leaving 14 bases between them.

The CDR3 here is CASSQERMPYNEQFF. In DNA, the CDR3 is TGCGCCAGCAGCCAAGAGAGGATGCCATACAATGAGCAGTTCTTC. The chain carries TRBV4-3 and TRBJ2-1; the D is unclear. Trimming removed 0 bases at V and 4 bases at J, with 10 bases between. Germline lookup yields CDR1 LGHNA and CDR2 YSLEER. This CDR3 spans 15 amino acids.

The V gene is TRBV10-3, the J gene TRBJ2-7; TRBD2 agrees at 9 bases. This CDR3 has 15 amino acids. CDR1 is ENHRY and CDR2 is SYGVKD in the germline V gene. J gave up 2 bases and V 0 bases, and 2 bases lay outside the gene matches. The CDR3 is CAISESSSGTYEQYF. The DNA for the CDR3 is TGTGCCATCAGTGAGTCGTCTAGCGGGACCTACGAGCAGTACTTC.

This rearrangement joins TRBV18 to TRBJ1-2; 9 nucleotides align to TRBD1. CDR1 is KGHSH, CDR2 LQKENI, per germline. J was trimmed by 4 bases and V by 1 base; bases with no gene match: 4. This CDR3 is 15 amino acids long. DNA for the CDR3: TGTGCCAGCTCACCACAGGGACAGGGTCTCTATGGCTACACCTTC. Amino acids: CASSPQGQGLYGYTF.

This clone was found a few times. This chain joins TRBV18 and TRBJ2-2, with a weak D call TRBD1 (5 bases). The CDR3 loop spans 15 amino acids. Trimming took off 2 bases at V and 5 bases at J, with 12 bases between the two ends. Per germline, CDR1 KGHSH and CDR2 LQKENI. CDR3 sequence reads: CASSPWGEPTGELFF. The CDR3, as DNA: TGTGCCAGCTCACCATGGGGCGAACCAACCGGGGAGCTGTTTTTT.

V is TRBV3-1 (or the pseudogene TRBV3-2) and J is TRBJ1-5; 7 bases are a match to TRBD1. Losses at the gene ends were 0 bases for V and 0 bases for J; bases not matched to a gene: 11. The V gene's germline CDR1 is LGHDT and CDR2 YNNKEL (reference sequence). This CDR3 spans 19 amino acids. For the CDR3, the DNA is TGTGCCAGCAGCCAAGAGGTCGCAGGGGGGAATTATAGCAATCAGCCCCAGCATTTT. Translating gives CASSQEVAGGNYSNQPQHF.

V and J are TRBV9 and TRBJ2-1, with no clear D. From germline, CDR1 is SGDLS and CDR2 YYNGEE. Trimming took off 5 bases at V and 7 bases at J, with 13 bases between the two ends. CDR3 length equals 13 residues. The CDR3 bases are TGTGCCAGCAGGCCTTCTGACGGGAATGAGCAGTTCTTC. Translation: CASRPSDGNEQFF.

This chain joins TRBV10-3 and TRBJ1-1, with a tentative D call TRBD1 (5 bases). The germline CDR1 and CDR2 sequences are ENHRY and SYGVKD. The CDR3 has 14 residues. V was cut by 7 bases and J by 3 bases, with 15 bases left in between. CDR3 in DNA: TGTGCCATCACCCGGATCGGGGGGGACACTGAAGCTTTCTTT. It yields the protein CAITRIGGDTEAFF.

DNA of the CDR3: TGTGCCAGCAGCGGTGGGACAGCGAATCCCCCGTACCAAGAGACCCAGTACTTC. Protein product: CASSGGTANPPYQETQYF. The chain employs TRBV7-9 and TRBJ2-5; 7 bases are a match to TRBD1. V was pared by 5 bases and J by 0 bases, with 15 bases of the junction left unmatched. Looked up from germline, CDR1 is SEHNR and CDR2 is FQNEAQ (reference sequence). This CDR3 has 18 residues.

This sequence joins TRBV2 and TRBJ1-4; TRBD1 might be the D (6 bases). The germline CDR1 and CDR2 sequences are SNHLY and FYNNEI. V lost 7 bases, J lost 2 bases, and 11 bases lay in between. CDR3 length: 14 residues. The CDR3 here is CASIAQGTNEKLFF. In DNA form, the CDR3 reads TGTGCCAGCATCGCGCAGGGGACTAATGAAAAACTGTTTTTT.

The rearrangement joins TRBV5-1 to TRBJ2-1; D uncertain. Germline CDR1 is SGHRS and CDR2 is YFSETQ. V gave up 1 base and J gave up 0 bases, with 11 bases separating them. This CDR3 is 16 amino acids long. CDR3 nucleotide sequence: TGCGCCAGCAGCTTGCCCCTCCATAGCTCCTACAATGAGCAGTTCTTC. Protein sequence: CASSLPLHSSYNEQFF.

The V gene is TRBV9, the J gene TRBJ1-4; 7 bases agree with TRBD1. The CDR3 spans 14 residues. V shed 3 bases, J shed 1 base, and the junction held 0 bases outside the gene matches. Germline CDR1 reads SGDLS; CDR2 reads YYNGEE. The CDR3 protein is CASSAGGTNEKLFF. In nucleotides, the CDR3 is TGTGCCAGCAGCGCAGGGGGAACTAATGAAAAACTGTTTTTT.